This T cell receptor (beta chain) appears in the sequencing data of a study of early stage breast cancer tumors. The method was immunoSEQ multiplex PCR; TCRdb's version includes in-frame clones alone and lacks a portion of them. Counted here are around 30,000 clones, approximately 72% occurring once; the ten biggest clones make up approximately 35%. Germline V CDR1 and CDR2: SGHRS, YFSETQ. Trimming removed 6 bases from V and 2 bases from J; junction bases left unmatched: 8. The CDR3 has 14 amino acids. The sequencing input was blood. The genes are TRBV5-1 and TRBJ2-7, with 7 positions matching TRBD1. This TCR came from a person aged 45 to 59 with breast cancer. CDR3 in DNA: TGCGCCAGCACTAAGACAGGGATGGCCTACGAGCAGTACTTC. Encoded protein: CASTKTGMAYEQYF.